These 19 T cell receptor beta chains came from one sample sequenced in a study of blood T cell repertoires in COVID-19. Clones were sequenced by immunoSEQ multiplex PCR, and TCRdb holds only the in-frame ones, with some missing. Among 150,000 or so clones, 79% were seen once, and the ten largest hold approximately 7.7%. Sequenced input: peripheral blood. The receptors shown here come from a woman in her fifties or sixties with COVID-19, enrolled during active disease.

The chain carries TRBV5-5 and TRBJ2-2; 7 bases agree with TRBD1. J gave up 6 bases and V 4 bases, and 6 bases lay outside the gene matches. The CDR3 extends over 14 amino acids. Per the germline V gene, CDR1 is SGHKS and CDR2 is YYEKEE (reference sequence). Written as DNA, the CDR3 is TGTGCCAGCAGCGAGACAGGGATCGCCGGGGAGCTGTTTTTT. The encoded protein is CASSETGIAGELFF.

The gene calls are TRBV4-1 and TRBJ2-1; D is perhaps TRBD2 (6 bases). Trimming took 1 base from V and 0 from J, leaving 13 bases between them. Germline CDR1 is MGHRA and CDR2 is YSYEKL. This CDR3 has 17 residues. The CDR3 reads CASSQVLASVSYNEQFF. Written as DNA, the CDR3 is TGCGCCAGCAGCCAAGTTCTCGCTAGCGTCTCCTACAATGAGCAGTTCTTC.

The CDR3 sequence is CASSAGTVGQPQHF. The CDR3 DNA follows: TGTGCCAGCAGCGCCGGGACAGTCGGTCAGCCCCAGCATTTT. The V call is TRBV5-5, the J call TRBJ1-5, with TRBD1 matching over 7 bases. Germline-derived CDR1 and CDR2 are SGHKS and YYEKEE (reference sequence). Trimming took 4 bases from V and 6 from J; bases not matched to a gene: 7. This CDR3 is built from 14 residues.

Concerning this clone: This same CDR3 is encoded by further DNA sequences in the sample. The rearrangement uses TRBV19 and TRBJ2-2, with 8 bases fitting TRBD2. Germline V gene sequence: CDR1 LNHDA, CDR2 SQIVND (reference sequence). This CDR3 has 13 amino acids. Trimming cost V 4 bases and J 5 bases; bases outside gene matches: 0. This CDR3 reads CASSTGGTGELFF. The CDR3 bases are TGTGCCAGTAGTACGGGGGGGACCGGGGAGCTGTTTTTT.

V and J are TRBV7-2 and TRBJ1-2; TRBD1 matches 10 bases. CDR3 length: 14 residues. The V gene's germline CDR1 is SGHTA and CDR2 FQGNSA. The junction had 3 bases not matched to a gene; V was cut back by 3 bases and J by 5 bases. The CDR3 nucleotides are TGTGCCAGCAGCTTGCCGGACAGGGGGTATGGCTACACCTTC. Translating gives CASSLPDRGYGYTF.

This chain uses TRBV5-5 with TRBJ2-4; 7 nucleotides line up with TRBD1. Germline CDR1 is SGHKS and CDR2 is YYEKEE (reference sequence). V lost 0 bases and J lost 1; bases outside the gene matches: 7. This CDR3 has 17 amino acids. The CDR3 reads CASSLGTGTVAKNIQYF. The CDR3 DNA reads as TGTGCCAGCAGCTTGGGCACCGGGACAGTCGCCAAAAACATTCAGTACTTC.

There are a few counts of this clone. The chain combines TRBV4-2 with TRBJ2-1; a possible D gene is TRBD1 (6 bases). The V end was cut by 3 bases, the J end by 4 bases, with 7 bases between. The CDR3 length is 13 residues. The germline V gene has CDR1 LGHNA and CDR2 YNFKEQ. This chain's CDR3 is CASSHRGYNEQFF. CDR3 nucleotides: TGTGCCAGCAGCCACAGGGGTTACAATGAGCAGTTCTTC.

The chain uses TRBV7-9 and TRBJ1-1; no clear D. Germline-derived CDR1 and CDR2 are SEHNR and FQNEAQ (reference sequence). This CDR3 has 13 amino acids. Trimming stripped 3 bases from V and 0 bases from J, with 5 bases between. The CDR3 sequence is CASSFPVNTEAFF. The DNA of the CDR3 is TGTGCCAGCAGCTTCCCAGTGAACACTGAAGCTTTCTTT.

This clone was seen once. DNA of the CDR3: TGTGCCAGCAGCTTAGCCGAGTCCTACAATGAGCAGTTCTTC. It translates to CASSLAESYNEQFF. The rearrangement joins TRBV7-6 to TRBJ2-1; no definite D call. Germline loops: CDR1 SGHVS, CDR2 FNYEAQ. The CDR3 consists of 14 residues. V was trimmed by 0 bases and J by 1 base, leaving 4 bases between them.

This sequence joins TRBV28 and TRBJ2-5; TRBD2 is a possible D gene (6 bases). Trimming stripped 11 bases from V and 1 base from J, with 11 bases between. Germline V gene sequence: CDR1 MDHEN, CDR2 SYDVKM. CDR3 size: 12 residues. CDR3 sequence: CASRAGQETQYF. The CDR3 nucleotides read TGTGCCTCACGAGCGGGCCAAGAGACCCAGTACTTC.

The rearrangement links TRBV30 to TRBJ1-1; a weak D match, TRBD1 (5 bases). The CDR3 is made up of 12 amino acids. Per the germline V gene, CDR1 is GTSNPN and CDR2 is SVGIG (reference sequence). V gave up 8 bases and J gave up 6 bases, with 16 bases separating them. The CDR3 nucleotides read TGTGCCCGAAAAGGGGAAAGAGCTGAAGCTTTCTTT. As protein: CARKGERAEAFF.

The CDR3 protein is CASSPPPGGDTQYF. CDR3 in DNA: TGTGCCAGCAGTCCACCCCCCGGGGGAGATACGCAGTATTTT. The gene calls are TRBV28 and TRBJ2-3, with a weak D call TRBD2 (6 bases). Germline V lookup: CDR1 MDHEN, CDR2 SYDVKM. The ends were cut back, 5 bases at V and 5 bases at J, with 14 bases in the middle. The CDR3 contains 14 residues.

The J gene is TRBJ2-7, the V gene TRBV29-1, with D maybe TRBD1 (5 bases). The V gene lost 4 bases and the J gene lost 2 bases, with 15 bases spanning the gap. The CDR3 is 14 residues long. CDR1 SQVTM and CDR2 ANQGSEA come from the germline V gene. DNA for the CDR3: TGCAGCGTTGCCCGGACACTCGACCCCTACGAGCAGTACTTC. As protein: CSVARTLDPYEQYF.

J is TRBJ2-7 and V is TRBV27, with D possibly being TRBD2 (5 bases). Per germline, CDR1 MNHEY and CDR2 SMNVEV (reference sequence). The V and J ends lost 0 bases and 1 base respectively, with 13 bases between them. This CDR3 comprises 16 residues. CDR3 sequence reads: CASSLSRLGGSYEQYF. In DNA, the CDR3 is TGTGCCAGCAGTTTATCGCGGCTAGGAGGATCCTACGAGCAGTACTTC.

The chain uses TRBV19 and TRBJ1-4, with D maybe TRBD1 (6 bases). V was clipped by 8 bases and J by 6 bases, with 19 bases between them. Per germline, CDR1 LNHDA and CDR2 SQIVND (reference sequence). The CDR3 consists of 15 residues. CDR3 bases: TGTGCCAGTCTCCCGACGAAGGGGGAATATGAAAAACTGTTTTTT. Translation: CASLPTKGEYEKLFF.

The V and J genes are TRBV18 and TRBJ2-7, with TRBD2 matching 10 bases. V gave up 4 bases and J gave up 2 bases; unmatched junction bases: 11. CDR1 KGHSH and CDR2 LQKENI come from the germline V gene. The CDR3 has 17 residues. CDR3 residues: CASSLYSGLADAYEQYF. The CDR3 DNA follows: TGTGCCAGCTCACTATATTCCGGACTAGCGGACGCCTACGAGCAGTACTTC. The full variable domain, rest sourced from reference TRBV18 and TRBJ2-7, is NAGVMQNPRHLVRRRGQEARLRCSPMKGHSHVYWYRQLPEEGLKFMVYLQKENIIDESGMPKERFSAEFPKEGPSILRIQQVVRGDSAAYFCASSLYSGLADAYEQYFGPGTRLTVT.

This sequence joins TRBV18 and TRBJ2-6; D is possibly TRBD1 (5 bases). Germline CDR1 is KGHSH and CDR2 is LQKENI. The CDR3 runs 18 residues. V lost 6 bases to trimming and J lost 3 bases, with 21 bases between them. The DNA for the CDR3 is TGTGCCAGCTCGCAGGCTTCAGCAGGGCGTGGTGGGGCCAACGTCCTGACTTTC. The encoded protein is CASSQASAGRGGANVLTF.

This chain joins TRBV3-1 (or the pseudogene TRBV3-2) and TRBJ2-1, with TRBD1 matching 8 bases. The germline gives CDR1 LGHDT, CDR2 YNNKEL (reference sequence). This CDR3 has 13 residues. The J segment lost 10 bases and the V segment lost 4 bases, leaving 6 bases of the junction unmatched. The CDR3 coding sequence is TGTGCCAGCAGCCCCCAGGGGGCTGGCGAGCAGTTCTTC. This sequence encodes CASSPQGAGEQFF.

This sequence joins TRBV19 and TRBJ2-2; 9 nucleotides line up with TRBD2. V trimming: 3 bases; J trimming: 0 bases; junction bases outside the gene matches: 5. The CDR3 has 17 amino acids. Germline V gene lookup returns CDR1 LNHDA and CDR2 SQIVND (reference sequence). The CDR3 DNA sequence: TGTGCCAGTAGTATTTGGCTAGCGGGACCGAACACCGGGGAGCTGTTTTTT. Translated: CASSIWLAGPNTGELFF.